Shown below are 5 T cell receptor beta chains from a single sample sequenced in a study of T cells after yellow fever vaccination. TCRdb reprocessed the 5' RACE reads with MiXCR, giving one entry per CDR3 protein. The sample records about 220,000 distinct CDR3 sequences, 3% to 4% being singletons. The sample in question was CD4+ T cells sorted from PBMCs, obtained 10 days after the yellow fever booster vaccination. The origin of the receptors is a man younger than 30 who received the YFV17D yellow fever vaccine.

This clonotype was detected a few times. As DNA, the CDR3 is TGTGCCAGCAGTACCAGGACACTCTCCTACAATGAGCAGTTCTTC. Translated: CASSTRTLSYNEQFF. The rearrangement joins TRBV6-5 to TRBJ2-1; the D gene is possibly TRBD1 (5 bases). The germline gives CDR1 MNHEY, CDR2 SVGAGI. The CDR3 runs to 15 residues. Trimming removed 5 bases at V and 0 bases at J, with 11 bases between.

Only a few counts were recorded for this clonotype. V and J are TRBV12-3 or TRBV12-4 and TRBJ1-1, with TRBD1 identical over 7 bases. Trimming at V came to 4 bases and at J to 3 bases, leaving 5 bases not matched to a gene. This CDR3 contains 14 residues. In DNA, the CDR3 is TGTGCCAGCAGTTCACAGGGGAGTTACACTGAAGCTTTCTTT. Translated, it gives CASSSQGSYTEAFF.

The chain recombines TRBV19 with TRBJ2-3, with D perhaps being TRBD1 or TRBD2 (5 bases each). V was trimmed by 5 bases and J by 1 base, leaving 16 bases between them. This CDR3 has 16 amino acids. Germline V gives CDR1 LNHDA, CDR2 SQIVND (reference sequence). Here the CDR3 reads CASSPGEGRGTDTQYF. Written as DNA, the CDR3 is TGTGCCAGTAGTCCCGGCGAGGGGCGCGGCACAGATACGCAGTATTTT.

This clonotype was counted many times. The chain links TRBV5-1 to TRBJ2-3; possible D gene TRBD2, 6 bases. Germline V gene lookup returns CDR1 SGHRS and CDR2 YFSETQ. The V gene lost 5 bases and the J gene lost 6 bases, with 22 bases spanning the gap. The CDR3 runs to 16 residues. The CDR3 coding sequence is TGCGCCAGCAGAAGGACCGGGACTCTAGAACGGGATACGCAGTATTTT. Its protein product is CASRRTGTLERDTQYF.

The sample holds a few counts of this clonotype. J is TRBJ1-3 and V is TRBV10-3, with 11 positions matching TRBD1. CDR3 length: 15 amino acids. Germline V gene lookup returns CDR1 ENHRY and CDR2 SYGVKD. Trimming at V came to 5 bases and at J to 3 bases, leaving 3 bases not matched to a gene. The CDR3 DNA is TGTGCCATCAGTCGGGACAGGGGGAGTGGAAACACCATATATTTT. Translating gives CAISRDRGSGNTIYF.